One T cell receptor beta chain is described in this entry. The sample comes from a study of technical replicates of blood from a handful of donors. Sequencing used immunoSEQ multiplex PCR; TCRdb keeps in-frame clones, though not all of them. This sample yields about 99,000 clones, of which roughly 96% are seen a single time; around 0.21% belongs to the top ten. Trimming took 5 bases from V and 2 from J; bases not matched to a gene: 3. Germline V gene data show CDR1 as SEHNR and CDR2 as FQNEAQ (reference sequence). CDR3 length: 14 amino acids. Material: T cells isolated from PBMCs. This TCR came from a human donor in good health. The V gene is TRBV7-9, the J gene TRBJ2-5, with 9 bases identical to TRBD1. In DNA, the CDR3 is TGTGCCAGCAGCGCGGGGACAGGGCAAGAGACCCAGTACTTC. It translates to CASSAGTGQETQYF.